One sample yielded the 5 T cell receptor beta chains listed below, sequenced in a study of T cell responses to AZD1222 COVID-19 vaccine. Sequencing used immunoSEQ multiplex PCR; TCRdb keeps in-frame clones, though not all of them. This table has approximately 90,000 clones, around 91% appearing once. The source material was peripheral blood, sampled 28 days after the second AZD1222 dose. Source of these receptors: an adult who received the AZD1222 COVID-19 vaccine.

V usage is TRBV29-1 and J usage is TRBJ2-2; D not resolved. V shed 4 bases and J shed 6 bases, with 12 bases lying between them. Germline values: CDR1 SQVTM, CDR2 ANQGSEA. This CDR3 comprises 13 residues. The CDR3 loop reads CSVATLGPGELFF. CDR3 bases: TGCAGCGTTGCAACCCTGGGTCCCGGGGAGCTGTTTTTT.

This chain links TRBV7-2 with TRBJ1-5; D remains ambiguous. CDR3 length: 14 residues. Between the trimmed V and J ends, which lost 0 bases and 2 bases, there was a span of 5 bases. The germline V gene encodes CDR1 SGHTA and CDR2 FQGNSA. The CDR3 protein is CASSLANRNQPQHF. CDR3 sequence (DNA): TGTGCCAGCAGCTTAGCGAACCGCAATCAGCCCCAGCATTTT.

V and J are TRBV7-2 and TRBJ2-7; D could derive from TRBD1 or TRBD2 (5 bases each). This CDR3 contains 18 residues. Trimming pared 2 bases from V and 0 bases from J, leaving 20 bases between. CDR1 is SGHTA and CDR2 is FQGNSA in the germline V gene. In DNA form, the CDR3 reads TGTGCCAGCAGCTTAACGGGGACCCAGATCATAAGCTCCTACGAGCAGTACTTC. Translated, it gives CASSLTGTQIISSYEQYF.

The chain links TRBV4-1 to TRBJ2-7, with 9 bases aligning to TRBD2. Losses at the gene ends were 8 bases for V and 2 bases for J; bases not matched to a gene: 10. This CDR3 region has 15 residues. Germline CDR1 is MGHRA and CDR2 is YSYEKL. The CDR3 region has the DNA TGCGCCAGCGCCAGCGGGGTAGCGGGGGCCTACGAGCAGTACTTC. It codes for CASASGVAGAYEQYF.

The chain links TRBV7-9 to TRBJ1-1; D not resolved. V was shortened by 4 bases and J by 3 bases, with 9 bases between the two germline ends. The CDR3 contains 13 residues. From germline, CDR1 is SEHNR and CDR2 FQNEAQ (reference sequence). CDR3 loop: CASSSEGYTEAFF. The CDR3 region has the DNA TGTGCCAGCAGCTCCGAGGGATACACTGAAGCTTTCTTT.